These T cell receptor beta chains were read from a single sample in a study of vaccination and CD4 T cells after COVID-19. TCRdb reprocessed the PCR reads with MiXCR, giving one entry per CDR3 protein. Of 9,500 to 11,000 distinct CDR3 sequences listed, 26% were seen once; the top ten hold 46%. Their target antigens are unknown. Sequencing was performed on CD4+ T cells from blood, cultured in vitro, taken before SARS-CoV-2 vaccination. These receptors were taken from a human donor who received a COVID-19 vaccine. Each CDR3 is given with its conserved first and last residue. Each record gives: V gene, J gene, CDR3 protein.

TRBV20-1,TRBJ1-2,CSATPPGGANYGYTF
TRBV5-1,TRBJ1-1,CASNRQETIITEAFF
TRBV5-6,TRBJ1-1,CASSPDSFTEAFF
TRBV10-3,TRBJ2-5,CAISESKETQYF
TRBV10-3,TRBJ2-7,CAISDPGTGGLSSYEQYF
TRBV2,TRBJ2-1,CASNRDPNEQFF
TRBV20-1,TRBJ2-5,CSGVYQETQYF
TRBV11-2,TRBJ2-7,CASSVRTSGGRSYEQYF
TRBV6-5,TRBJ1-2,CASSYTPSRGRGGYTF
TRBV2,TRBJ1-6,CASTGQSQNSPLHF
TRBV21-1,TRBJ2-7,CASSKRASSSNPNGSYEQYF
TRBV12-3/TRBV12-4,TRBJ2-7,CASSSRGQGAGEQYF
TRBV28,TRBJ1-2,CASSLRLKGDRVVYGYTF
TRBV6-1,TRBJ1-6,CASREQGASPLHF
TRBV11-3,TRBJ2-2,CASSLNQAGELFF
TRBV7-9,TRBJ2-2,CASSPRQVMLTGELFF
TRBV27,TRBJ1-6,CASRPDRVGSPLHF
TRBV2,TRBJ1-2,CASRRSRTYGYTF
TRBV20-1,TRBJ2-3,CSAGGTSGDTDTQYF
TRBV5-1,TRBJ2-1,CASSLGDRANEQFF
TRBV12-3/TRBV12-4,TRBJ2-5,CASSLGDRGTQYF
TRBV6-1,TRBJ2-7,CASSESRRLGEQYF
TRBV19,TRBJ1-1,CASSIVGANTEAFF
TRBV30,TRBJ2-1,CAWAIRDFSNEQFF
TRBV5-1,TRBJ1-1,CASSAGTGNTEAFF
TRBV4-1,TRBJ2-2,CASRHRGTGELFF
TRBV12-3/TRBV12-4,TRBJ2-5,CASSPTSGGAEETQYF
TRBV20-1,TRBJ2-4,CSAQGLNKNIQYF
TRBV30,TRBJ2-5,CAWRASLALTIRSETQYF
TRBV15,TRBJ1-5,CATSRDSGGHQPQHF
TRBV6-5,TRBJ2-2,CASSYGSSGGSGELFF
TRBV5-1,TRBJ1-1,CASSWETVTNTEAFF
TRBV20-1,TRBJ1-5,CSGRGGGGNSNQPQHF
TRBV7-2,TRBJ1-1,CASSLGGVTGKVAEAFF
TRBV24-1,TRBJ1-3,CATSDGGPGNTIYF
TRBV5-1,TRBJ1-1,CASSLGQAGTEAFF
TRBV15,TRBJ1-5,CATSRDQGLQQPQHF
TRBV15,TRBJ2-7,CATSRVSSGAYEQYF
TRBV6-5,TRBJ1-4,CASSYSWDGLGDEKLFF
TRBV6-2/TRBV6-3,TRBJ2-3,CASSYSSSGGPAQYF
TRBV24-1,TRBJ2-7,CATSTGGSSYEQYF
TRBV5-6,TRBJ2-2,CASSSLGQGRDTGELFF
TRBV5-1,TRBJ2-1,CASSLGAGSSYNEQFF
TRBV7-7,TRBJ2-7,CASADRTYEQYF
TRBV2,TRBJ1-2,CASSEGTTPLNYGYTF
TRBV20-1,TRBJ1-2,CSASQNYGYTF
TRBV6-5,TRBJ1-5,CASSYQGYNQPQHF